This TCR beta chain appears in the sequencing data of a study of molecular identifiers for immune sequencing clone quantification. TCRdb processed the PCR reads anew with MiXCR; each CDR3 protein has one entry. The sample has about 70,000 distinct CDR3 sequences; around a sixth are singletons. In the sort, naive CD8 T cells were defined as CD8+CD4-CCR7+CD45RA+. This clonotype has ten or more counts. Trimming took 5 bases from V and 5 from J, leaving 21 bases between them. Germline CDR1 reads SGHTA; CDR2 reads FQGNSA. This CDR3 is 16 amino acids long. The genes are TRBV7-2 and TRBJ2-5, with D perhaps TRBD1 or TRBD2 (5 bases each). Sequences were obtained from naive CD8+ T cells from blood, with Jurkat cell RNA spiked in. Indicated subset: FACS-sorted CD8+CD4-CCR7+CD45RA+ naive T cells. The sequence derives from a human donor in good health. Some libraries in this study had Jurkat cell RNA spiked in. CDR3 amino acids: CASSPLQGVEWETQYF. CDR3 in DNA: TGTGCCAGCAGCCCGCTCCAGGGAGTTGAGTGGGAGACCCAGTACTTC.